The 17 T cell receptor beta chains below all came from one sample that was sequenced in a study of CD8+CD57+ T cells in acquired aplastic anemia (dated by TCRdb to 2017 to 2018). The sequencing machine was an Illumina HiSeq 2000. Genomic DNA was used as template for profiling of TCR beta VDJ combinations and CDR3 sequences. Using fastp at Q25 and MiXCR, TCRdb reprocessed the public reads and kept productive beta chains. CDR3 protein duplicates are merged, each entry listing the most common genes and DNA. This sample is represented by roughly 180,000 distinct CDR3 sequences; 50% to 75% of them were singletons. The ten largest clones capture roughly 50% of the sample. Material for sequencing was sorted CD4+, CD8+, or CD8+CD57+ T cells (not recorded which) from PBMCs. The receptors originated from a human donor with severe aplastic anemia or a healthy control (not recorded which).

The V and J genes are TRBV12-3 or TRBV12-4 and TRBJ2-5; 7 nucleotides agree with TRBD2. The length of the CDR3 is 15 residues. V trimming: 5 bases; J trimming: 4 bases; junction bases outside the gene matches: 10. CDR3 residues: CASSPEGIAGETQYF. CDR3 DNA: TGTGCCAGCAGTCCCGAGGGAATAGCGGGAGAGACCCAGTACTTC.

The chain is built from TRBV7-9 and TRBJ2-2, with D maybe TRBD2 (5 bases). Trimming took 4 bases from V and 7 from J, leaving 13 bases between them. The CDR3 loop spans 14 amino acids. Germline CDR1 and CDR2: SEHNR and FQNEAQ (reference sequence). CDR3 in DNA: TGTGCCAGCAGCTCTCCGCCGGGGATCGGGGAGCTGTTTTTT. It is translated as CASSSPPGIGELFF.

As regards this clonotype: Being one base from a much bigger clone, this may be a read error. V usage is TRBV10-3 and J usage is TRBJ2-3; tentative D call: TRBD1 (6 bases). Germline CDR1 and CDR2: ENHRY and SYGVKD. The CDR3 runs to 15 residues. CDR3 loop: CASSSITGSADTQYF. CDR3 sequence (DNA): TGTGCCAGCAGTTCCATTACAGGGTCCGCAGATACGCAGTATTTT.

The V and J genes are TRBV19 and TRBJ2-1; tentatively, D is TRBD1 or TRBD2 (5 bases each). V was cut by 7 bases and J by 6 bases, with 13 bases left in between. CDR3 length equals 13 residues. The germline gives CDR1 LNHDA, CDR2 SQIVND (reference sequence). CDR3 residues: CASTLSGRNEQFF. The CDR3 bases are TGTGCCAGTACCCTCTCGGGACGCAATGAGCAGTTCTTC.

In the case of this clonotype: The junction departs from the called germline gene at one end, perhaps through a read error. The gene calls are TRBV7-2 and TRBJ1-1; 8 bases are a match to TRBD1. Germline assignment: CDR1 SGHTA and CDR2 FQGNSA. The CDR3 is 15 residues long. CDR3: CASRLGPGQDTEAFF. The CDR3 DNA follows: TGTGCTAGCAGGCTGGGCCCGGGACAGGACACTGAAGCTTTCTTT.

The gene calls are TRBV19 and TRBJ2-7; the D call may be TRBD1 or TRBD2 (5 bases each). This CDR3 contains 13 residues. V was shortened by 3 bases and J by 3 bases, with 9 bases between the two germline ends. The V gene's germline CDR1 is LNHDA and CDR2 SQIVND (reference sequence). CDR3 coding DNA: TGTGCCAGTAGTATCGGGGCCCACTACGAGCAGTACTTC. It codes for CASSIGAHYEQYF.

The genes are TRBV25-1 and TRBJ2-7; maybe TRBD1 (5 bases). Germline CDR1 is MGHDK and CDR2 is SYGVNS. The germline V and J ends were trimmed by 4 bases and 12 bases, with 28 bases remaining between them. The CDR3 consists of 16 residues. CDR3 in amino acids: CASSVSLGQGYEPRYF. The CDR3 DNA reads TGTGCCAGCAGTGTATCCCTGGGGCAGGGCTACGAGCCGCGGTACTTC.

In DNA, the CDR3 is TGTGCCATCAGTGAGGGGGGCCGGGAGACCCAGTACTTC. Protein product: CAISEGGRETQYF. This sequence joins TRBV10-3 and TRBJ2-5; tentative D call: TRBD1 (6 bases). The germline V and J ends were trimmed by 2 bases and 5 bases, with 9 bases remaining between them. Germline CDR1 ENHRY, CDR2 SYGVKD. The CDR3 sequence is 13 residues long.

The chain carries TRBV24-1 and TRBJ2-7; unclear D gene. Trimming shortened V by 1 base and J by 3 bases, and 0 bases separated the two germline ends. Germline CDR1 KGHDR, CDR2 SFDVKD. The CDR3 has 11 amino acids. The CDR3 nucleotides are TGTGCCACCAGTGATTTCTACGAGCAGTACTTC. It codes for CATSDFYEQYF.

There are a few counts of this clonotype. A much larger clone differs from this one at a single base, so this may be a read error. The V call is TRBV15, the J call TRBJ2-7, with 7 bases aligning to TRBD1. The length of the CDR3 is 14 residues. CDR1 and CDR2 (germline): LNHNV, YYDKDF (reference sequence). The CDR3 region is CATSTLQGIYGQYF. Here the CDR3 DNA reads TGTGCCACCAGCACCTTACAGGGGATCTACGGGCAGTACTTC.

The V call is TRBV5-6, the J call TRBJ2-2, with D possibly called TRBD1 or TRBD2 (5 bases each). The V end lost 1 base, the J end lost 4 bases, and 23 bases lay between the germline ends. This CDR3 contains 19 residues. Germline V gene data show CDR1 as SGHDT and CDR2 as YYEEEE. For the CDR3, the DNA is TGTGCCAGCAGCTTGTACGCGGCAGGGCTGAGGGGAGTCACCGGGGAGCTGTTTTTT. Amino acid sequence: CASSLYAAGLRGVTGELFF. The variable domain in full, completed from reference TRBV5-6 and TRBJ2-2, reads DAGVTQSPTHLIKTRGQQVTLRCSPKSGHDTVSWYQQALGQGPQFIFQYYEEEERQRGNFPDRFSGHQFPNYSSELNVNALLLGDSALYLCASSLYAAGLRGVTGELFFGEGSRLTVL.

The J gene is TRBJ2-7, the V gene TRBV2, with 8 bases matching TRBD1. V lost 5 bases to trimming and J lost 1 base; unmatched junction nucleotides: 4. This CDR3 has 14 residues. Germline-derived CDR1 and CDR2 are SNHLY and FYNNEI. The DNA for the CDR3 is TGTGCCAGCAGTCAGGGGGCACGGTCCTACGAGCAGTACTTC. The encoded protein is CASSQGARSYEQYF.

V is TRBV20-1 and J is TRBJ2-7; 14 bases line up with TRBD2. Germline lookup yields CDR1 DFQATT and CDR2 SNEGSKA (reference sequence). This CDR3 region has 14 residues. The V and J ends lost 1 base and 12 bases, in that order; junction bases with no gene match: 8. The CDR3 protein is CSARGRLAGGLLYF. In nucleotides, the CDR3 is TGCAGTGCTAGAGGTAGACTAGCGGGGGGGCTATTGTACTTC.

This clonotype was counted ten times or more. The J gene is TRBJ2-2, the V gene TRBV11-2; D is unresolved. CDR1 and CDR2 from the germline V gene are SGHAT and FQNNGV. V was trimmed by 0 bases and J by 7 bases, leaving 6 bases between them. The CDR3 is 13 residues long. CDR3 sequence reads: CASSLDLGGELFF. CDR3 DNA sequence: TGTGCCAGCAGCTTAGATCTTGGCGGGGAGCTGTTTTTT.

This chain joins TRBV7-9 and TRBJ2-7; no clear D. The V end was cut by 6 bases, the J end by 6 bases, with 24 bases between. The germline V gene encodes CDR1 SEHNR and CDR2 FQNEAQ (reference sequence). The CDR3 length is 16 residues. Written as DNA, the CDR3 is TGTGCCAGCAGTTTATCAGGTTCTATCCCCGCCCCCGAGCAGTACTTC. It translates to CASSLSGSIPAPEQYF.

The chain combines TRBV6-6 with TRBJ2-7, with D perhaps being TRBD1 or TRBD2 (5 bases each). This CDR3 has 13 amino acids. Trimming pared 0 bases from V and 10 bases from J, leaving 13 bases between. Germline values: CDR1 MNHNY, CDR2 SVGAGI (reference sequence). The CDR3 DNA sequence: TGTGCCAGCAGTTACTCGCCCCTCGGGGACCAGTACTTC. Protein sequence: CASSYSPLGDQYF.

In the case of this clonotype: Relative to the germline gene, one junction end is altered; a read error may explain this. The rearrangement uses TRBV7-3 and TRBJ2-7; D gene uncertain. The germline V gene encodes CDR1 SGHTA and CDR2 FQGTGA. This CDR3 contains 13 residues. CDR3 nucleotides: TGTGCCAGTAGCTTCGACTTCTCCTACGAGCAGTGCTTC. Its protein product is CASSFDFSYEQCF.